This T cell receptor beta chain stems from a study of T cells in Graves' hyperthyroidism and ophthalmopathy. About the research overall: Peripheral blood was taken when the disease was first diagnosed, before any treatment began. Study-wide points: Ophthalmopathy stood apart from stable hyperthyroidism in a 13 V-J model. With a median lead of approximately 6 months before onset, the model predicted ophthalmopathy.

Graves' hyperthyroidism was deemed stable absent ophthalmopathy progression within 18 months. Using RNA transcripts as the source, TCR beta CDR3 regions were amplified. Initially, a first-round RT-PCR of the TCR CDR3 employed the HTBI primer set. From the multiplex PCR reads, TCRdb called clonotypes with MiXCR, one entry per CDR3 protein. The sample contains 650,000 to 750,000 distinct CDR3 sequences, roughly 15% of which appear only once. As to this clonotype: Its antigen is not identified.

This CDR3 is built from 16 residues. Germline V lookup: CDR1 DFQATT, CDR2 SNEGSKA (reference sequence). The ends lost 6 bases at V and 3 bases at J; junction bases unmatched: 10. The rearrangement joins TRBV20-1 to TRBJ1-5; 11 bases are shared with TRBD1. Sequences were obtained from blood. This receptor was obtained from a woman younger than 35 with Graves' hyperthyroidism. The CDR3 DNA is TGCAGTGCCTTAAACGGGGGACAGGGGGTCAATCAGCCCCAGCATTTT. The encoded protein is CSALNGGQGVNQPQHF.